These 27 T cell receptor beta chains were sequenced from one sample in a study of T cells in Graves' hyperthyroidism and ophthalmopathy. Amplified TCR beta CDR3 regions came from RNA transcripts. Researchers ran a first-round RT-PCR on the TCR CDR3 using the HTBI primer set. TCRdb redid the calling of the multiplex PCR reads with MiXCR, one entry per CDR3 protein. The sample holds about 600,000 distinct CDR3 sequences, more than 12% seen once. Sequencing used blood. Every receptor here comes from a woman aged 50 to 60 with Graves' ophthalmopathy.

The gene calls are TRBV19 and TRBJ1-5; 11 nucleotides align to TRBD1. The germline V gene encodes CDR1 LNHDA and CDR2 SQIVND (reference sequence). The trim removed 1 base at V and 3 bases at J, leaving 5 bases unmatched. The CDR3 runs to 17 residues. Here the CDR3 reads CASSIGGQGVANQPQHF. The CDR3 DNA reads as TGTGCCAGTAGTATAGGGGGACAGGGGGTAGCCAATCAGCCCCAGCATTTT.

This clonotype showed up many times. The chain joins TRBV20-1 to TRBJ1-5; TRBD1 aligns across 9 bases. Losses at the gene ends were 6 bases for V and 4 bases for J; bases not matched to a gene: 7. The CDR3 consists of 14 residues. CDR1 and CDR2 from the germline V gene are DFQATT and SNEGSKA (reference sequence). The CDR3 DNA is TGCAGTGCACCGGACAGGGGAGGTAATCAGCCCCAGCATTTT. Amino acids: CSAPDRGGNQPQHF.

This clonotype appeared a few times. V gene TRBV10-3 combines with J gene TRBJ2-1; D is uncertain. This CDR3 contains 11 residues. V was cut by 5 bases and J by 7 bases, with 6 bases left in between. Germline V gene lookup returns CDR1 ENHRY and CDR2 SYGVKD. For the CDR3, the DNA is TGTGCCATCAGTATAATAAATGAGCAGTTCTTC. Its protein is CAISIINEQFF.

This clonotype was recorded at least ten times. V usage is TRBV11-2 and J usage is TRBJ2-7, with 8 bases matching TRBD1. CDR3 length: 19 amino acids. CDR1 is SGHAT, CDR2 FQNNGV, per germline. V lost 2 bases, J lost 9 bases, and 24 bases stayed unmatched. CDR3 nucleotide sequence: TGTGCCAGCAGCTTACGACATGGGACAGGCCTTGTAGGGGGCCATGGGCAGTACTTC. Amino acid sequence: CASSLRHGTGLVGGHGQYF.

The chain has TRBV5-4 and TRBJ2-3, with 8 bases that match TRBD2. With 4 bases clipped from V and 4 bases from J, the junction kept 5 bases outside the gene matches. Germline loops: CDR1 SGHNT, CDR2 YYREEE (reference sequence). The CDR3 spans 14 residues. In nucleotides, the CDR3 is TGTGCCAGCAGCCGAGCGGGAGACGCAGATACGCAGTATTTT. Translation: CASSRAGDADTQYF.

This clonotype was recorded at least ten times. CDR3 nucleotide sequence: TGTGCCAGCAGTGAATGCAGGGCATGCGAGCAGTACTTC. It encodes CASSECRACEQYF. V gene TRBV2 combines with J gene TRBJ2-7, with D perhaps TRBD1 (5 bases). The V end was cut by 2 bases, the J end by 6 bases, with 11 bases between. Germline V gene sequence: CDR1 SNHLY, CDR2 FYNNEI. The CDR3 extends over 13 amino acids.

Concerning this clonotype itself: An end of the junction does not agree with germline; a read error may underlie this. The rearrangement uses TRBV7-2 and TRBJ2-5; 8 nucleotides align to TRBD1. The CDR3 spans 16 residues. Per the germline V gene, CDR1 is SGHTA and CDR2 is FQGNSA. The CDR3 DNA reads TGTGCCAGCAGCCCGAATGGTATCAGGGGGCAAGAGACCCGGTACTTC. Translation gives CASSPNGIRGQETRYF.

On this clonotype: This may be a read error, as it is one base from a much larger clone. This rearrangement joins TRBV11-2 to TRBJ2-7; TRBD2 agrees at 8 bases. CDR1 and CDR2 (germline): SGHAT, FQNNGV. The CDR3 has 16 amino acids. The trim removed 7 bases at V and 7 bases at J, leaving 18 bases unmatched. CDR3 protein: CASTDREAAGVSEQYF. The CDR3 DNA reads TGTGCCAGCACCGACCGGGAGGCAGCGGGAGTGAGTGAGCAGTACTTC.

This clonotype was detected many times. This rearrangement joins TRBV6-2 or TRBV6-3 to TRBJ1-1, with D possibly matching TRBD1 (6 bases). Germline V gene data show CDR1 as MNHEY and CDR2 as SVGEGT. This CDR3 has 14 amino acids. The germline V and J ends were trimmed by 6 bases and 0 bases, with 11 bases remaining between them. CDR3 loop: CASSRGPMNTEAFF. CDR3 DNA sequence: TGTGCCAGCAGCAGGGGACCGATGAACACTGAAGCTTTCTTT.

The chain links TRBV6-1 to TRBJ1-1, with D perhaps matching TRBD1 (6 bases). Trimming shortened V by 3 bases and J by 0 bases, and 20 bases separated the two germline ends. The CDR3 spans 18 residues. Germline lookup yields CDR1 MNHNS and CDR2 SASEGT. CDR3 residues: CASSDRTGRVELNTEAFF. The CDR3 bases are TGTGCCAGCAGTGACAGAACAGGGAGGGTCGAGTTGAACACTGAAGCTTTCTTT.

This clonotype occurred many times. This sequence joins TRBV12-5 and TRBJ2-2; 10 bases are shared with TRBD2. This CDR3 region has 16 residues. Germline V lookup: CDR1 LGHNT, CDR2 FRNRAP. With V trimmed by 4 bases and J by 1 base, 3 bases remained unmatched. Here the CDR3 reads CASGYRTSGNTGELFF. The CDR3 nucleotides read TGTGCTAGTGGTTACCGGACTAGCGGGAACACCGGGGAGCTGTTTTTT.

The V call is TRBV12-3 or TRBV12-4, the J call TRBJ2-1; weak D call: TRBD2 (5 bases). V was shortened by 3 bases and J by 9 bases, with 6 bases between the two germline ends. The CDR3 has 11 residues. CDR3 sequence: CASSLRVEQFF. The CDR3 DNA sequence: TGTGCCAGCAGTTTGAGGGTTGAGCAGTTCTTC.

This clonotype was counted at least ten times. The chain joins TRBV12-5 to TRBJ2-1; D remains ambiguous. Germline CDR1 LGHNT, CDR2 FRNRAP. With 0 bases removed from V and 8 bases from J, the gap between germline ends came to 14 bases. The CDR3 has 15 amino acids. The CDR3 nucleotides are TGTGCTAGTGGTTTGGTACGGAAAGGGTTGGATGAGCAGTTCTTC. This sequence encodes CASGLVRKGLDEQFF.

J is TRBJ1-1 and V is TRBV24-1; 7 positions match TRBD1. Germline CDR1 KGHDR, CDR2 SFDVKD. This CDR3 spans 17 amino acids. J lost 4 bases, V lost 2 bases, and 12 bases had no gene match. As DNA, the CDR3 is TGTGCCACCAGTGATTCGGGGAGGAAAGGGGGCTTCACTGAAGCTTTCTTT. Amino acids: CATSDSGRKGGFTEAFF.

This clonotype came up many times. The chain carries TRBV20-1 and TRBJ1-4; D is unresolved. CDR1 and CDR2 from the germline V gene are DFQATT and SNEGSKA (reference sequence). Trimming took off 2 bases at V and 7 bases at J, with 14 bases between the two ends. This CDR3 is built from 14 residues. The CDR3 region is CSARLRGEREKLFF. The CDR3 DNA follows: TGCAGTGCTAGACTACGCGGGGAGCGTGAAAAACTGTTTTTT.

This clonotype occurred many times. The rearrangement links TRBV4-1 to TRBJ2-7; 7 bases match TRBD1. Trimming cost V 1 base and J 0 bases; bases outside gene matches: 0. From germline, CDR1 is MGHRA and CDR2 YSYEKL. The CDR3 is made up of 14 amino acids. The CDR3 region is CASSQGDSSYEQYF. The DNA for the CDR3 is TGCGCCAGCAGCCAAGGGGACAGCTCCTACGAGCAGTACTTC.

The table lists this clonotype with many counts. This rearrangement joins TRBV7-2 to TRBJ2-3, with unresolved D. The V gene lost 1 base and the J gene lost 7 bases, with 9 bases spanning the gap. CDR3 size: 13 residues. Germline V lookup: CDR1 SGHTA, CDR2 FQGNSA. CDR3 residues: CASSLDGQYTQYF. DNA of the CDR3: TGTGCCAGCAGCTTAGATGGGCAGTATACGCAGTATTTT.

This clonotype was picked up a small number of times. The chain employs TRBV28 and TRBJ2-1, with 8 bases matching TRBD2. The CDR3 is 13 residues long. Germline V gene sequence: CDR1 MDHEN, CDR2 SYDVKM. V gave up 5 bases and J gave up 7 bases; unmatched junction bases: 4. CDR3 in amino acids: CASSESGGNEQFF. Here the CDR3 DNA reads TGTGCCAGCAGTGAAAGCGGGGGAAATGAGCAGTTCTTC.

The chain links TRBV11-1 to TRBJ1-1, with 8 positions matching TRBD1. Germline trimming cut 6 bases from V and 8 bases from J; bases unmatched to any gene: 14. Germline-derived CDR1 and CDR2 are SGHAT and FQDESV (reference sequence). The length of the CDR3 is 15 residues. The DNA for the CDR3 is TGTGCCAGCAGTACTGGACAGGGAACCCTTTCCGAAGCTTTCTTT. It specifies CASSTGQGTLSEAFF. The full variable domain, in which reference TRBV11-1 and TRBJ1-1 provide the parts outside the CDR3, is EAEVAQSPRYKITEKSQAVAFWCDPISGHATLYWYRQILGQGPELLVQFQDESVVDDSQLPKDRFSAERLKGVDSTLKIQPAELGDSAMYLCASSTGQGTLSEAFFGQGTRLTVV.

The V and J genes are TRBV3-1 and TRBJ1-2; no firm D call. The CDR3 has 19 amino acids. V lost 3 bases, J lost 1 base, and 24 bases lay in between. CDR1 is LGHDT, CDR2 YNNKEL, per germline (reference sequence). The CDR3 nucleotides read TGTGCCAGCAGCCAGCACCTCGACCGCGTCCCAAATTATAACTATGGCTACACCTTC. Translating gives CASSQHLDRVPNYNYGYTF.

V and J are TRBV7-9 and TRBJ2-5; perhaps TRBD2 as D (6 bases). Germline V gene lookup returns CDR1 SEHNR and CDR2 FQNEAQ (reference sequence). The ends were cut back, 1 base at V and 0 bases at J, with 9 bases in the middle. The CDR3 consists of 15 residues. Here the CDR3 reads CASSLVAEDQETQYF. CDR3 DNA: TGTGCCAGCAGCTTAGTAGCGGAGGACCAAGAGACCCAGTACTTC.

In its sample, this clonotype was seen many times. The chain employs TRBV28 and TRBJ1-1, with D maybe TRBD1 (5 bases). The germline CDR1 and CDR2 sequences are MDHEN and SYDVKM. V was shortened by 4 bases and J by 0 bases, with 12 bases between the two germline ends. CDR3 size: 15 residues. This CDR3 is CASSSILTVNTEAFF. The DNA for the CDR3 is TGTGCCAGCAGTTCGATCTTGACAGTGAACACTGAAGCTTTCTTT.

This clonotype has a handful of counts. The chain links TRBV7-6 to TRBJ2-3, with 10 positions matching TRBD1. CDR3 length: 16 amino acids. From germline, CDR1 is SGHVS and CDR2 FNYEAQ. Trimming removed 5 bases from V and 6 bases from J; junction bases left unmatched: 11. CDR3 sequence: CASSPYGTGAEDTQYF. In DNA form, the CDR3 reads TGTGCCAGCAGCCCCTATGGGACAGGGGCCGAGGATACGCAGTATTTT.

The CDR3 nucleotides are TGCGCCAGCAGCCAAGATTTGCCGACGGGGGATACGCAGTATTTT. Residues: CASSQDLPTGDTQYF. This chain links TRBV4-3 with TRBJ2-3; tentatively, D is TRBD2 (5 bases). The germline V and J ends were trimmed by 0 bases and 6 bases, with 13 bases remaining between them. Germline CDR1 reads LGHNA; CDR2 reads YSLEER. This CDR3 contains 15 residues.

This clonotype was detected ten times or more. The chain links TRBV30 to TRBJ1-5, with a weak D call TRBD1 (6 bases). Between the trimmed V and J ends, which lost 2 bases and 6 bases, there was a span of 14 bases. The CDR3 is made up of 14 amino acids. CDR1 GTSNPN and CDR2 SVGIG come from the germline V gene (reference sequence). In nucleotides, the CDR3 is TGTGCCTGGAGTAAGGACAGCGCCATTCAGCCCCAGCATTTT. Translation: CAWSKDSAIQPQHF.

V and J are TRBV5-1 and TRBJ2-3, with 9 bases identical to TRBD2. CDR1 and CDR2 (germline): SGHRS, YFSETQ. This CDR3 has 16 residues. The V segment lost 4 bases and the J segment 3 bases; nucleotides outside the gene matches: 9. CDR3 amino acids: CASSPLAGRGTDTQYF. The CDR3 nucleotides are TGCGCCAGCAGCCCCCTAGCGGGGAGGGGAACAGATACGCAGTATTTT.

A word on this clonotype: A much larger clone differs by one base, so this may be a read error. J is TRBJ1-1 and V is TRBV2, with a possible D match to TRBD1 (5 bases). This CDR3 has 14 residues. V gave up 1 base and J gave up 0 bases, with 6 bases separating them. CDR1 is SNHLY and CDR2 is FYNNEI in the germline V gene. This CDR3 reads CASSEVQVNTEAFF. The DNA of the CDR3 is TGTGCCAGCAGTGAAGTACAGGTGAACACTGAAGCTTTCTTT. Based on the CDR3 plus reference TRBV2 and TRBJ1-1, the full variable domain is EPEVTQTPSHQVTQMGQEVILRCVPISNHLYFYWYRQILGQKVEFLVSFYNNEISEKSEIFDDQFSVERPDGSNFTLKIRSTKLEDSAMYFCASSEVQVNTEAFFGQGTRLTVV.